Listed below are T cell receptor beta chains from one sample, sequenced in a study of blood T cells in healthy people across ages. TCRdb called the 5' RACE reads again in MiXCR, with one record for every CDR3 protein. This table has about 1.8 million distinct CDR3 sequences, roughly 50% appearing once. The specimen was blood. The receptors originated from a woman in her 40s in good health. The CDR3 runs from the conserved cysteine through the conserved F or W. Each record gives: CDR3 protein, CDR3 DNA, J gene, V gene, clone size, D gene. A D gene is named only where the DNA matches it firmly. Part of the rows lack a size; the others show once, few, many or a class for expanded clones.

CDR3aa: CASTSAGSGGGTQYF
CDR3nt: TGTGCCAGCACCTCCGCCGGTAGCGGGGGGGGTACGCAGTATTTT
j_gene: TRBJ2-3
v_gene: TRBV4-2
abundance: .
d_gene: TRBD2

CDR3aa: CSARVVGESYEQYF
CDR3nt: TGCAGTGCTAGAGTCGTGGGGGAGTCCTACGAGCAGTACTTC
j_gene: TRBJ2-7
v_gene: TRBV20-1
abundance: .
d_gene: .

CDR3aa: CASNLVKLGQGDTQYF
CDR3nt: TGTGCCAGCAACTTAGTGAAACTAGGCCAAGGGGATACGCAGTATTTT
j_gene: TRBJ2-3
v_gene: TRBV7-9
abundance: .
d_gene: .

CDR3aa: CASSETGIEPSSEQFF
CDR3nt: TGTGCCAGCAGTGAAACAGGGATCGAGCCGAGTTCAGAGCAGTTCTTC
j_gene: TRBJ2-1
v_gene: TRBV6-1
abundance: .
d_gene: .

CDR3aa: CASSIYGTGGSGANVLTF
CDR3nt: TGTGCCAGCAGCATATACGGGACAGGGGGCTCTGGGGCCAACGTCCTGACTTTC
j_gene: TRBJ2-6
v_gene: TRBV11-1
abundance: .
d_gene: TRBD1

CDR3aa: CASSSEYNEQFF
CDR3nt: TGTGCCAGCAGTTCCGAGTACAATGAGCAGTTCTTC
j_gene: TRBJ2-1
v_gene: TRBV6-5
abundance: few
d_gene: .

CDR3aa: CASSVVRGDTGELFF
CDR3nt: TGTGCCAGCAGCGTAGTCAGGGGGGACACCGGGGAGCTGTTTTTT
j_gene: TRBJ2-2
v_gene: TRBV9
abundance: .
d_gene: .

CDR3aa: CASRPSGGSYNEQFF
CDR3nt: TGTGCCAGCAGGCCCTCGGGGGGCTCCTACAATGAGCAGTTCTTC
j_gene: TRBJ2-1
v_gene: TRBV6-2/TRBV6-3
abundance: many
d_gene: TRBD2

CDR3aa: CASSLPGQGATEQYF
CDR3nt: TGTGCCAGCAGTTTGCCGGGACAGGGGGCGACCGAGCAGTACTTC
j_gene: TRBJ2-7
v_gene: TRBV28
abundance: few
d_gene: TRBD1

CDR3aa: CASSQEPGTGYYEQYF
CDR3nt: TGCGCCAGCAGCCAAGAACCCGGGACAGGGTATTACGAGCAGTACTTC
j_gene: TRBJ2-7
v_gene: TRBV4-1
abundance: .
d_gene: TRBD1

CDR3aa: CATSRARSNQPQHF
CDR3nt: TGTGCCACCAGCAGAGCCCGCAGCAATCAGCCCCAGCATTTT
j_gene: TRBJ1-5
v_gene: TRBV15
abundance: .
d_gene: .

CDR3aa: CASSSRTGANSPLHF
CDR3nt: TGCGCCAGCAGCTCCCGGACAGGGGCGAATTCACCCCTCCACTTT
j_gene: TRBJ1-6
v_gene: TRBV5-1
abundance: few
d_gene: TRBD1

CDR3aa: CAISGGQGTTYEQYF
CDR3nt: TGTGCCATCAGCGGGGGCCAGGGAACAACCTACGAGCAGTACTTC
j_gene: TRBJ2-7
v_gene: TRBV10-3
abundance: .
d_gene: .

CDR3aa: CAISDSSGGAETQFF
CDR3nt: TGTGCCATCAGCGACTCTAGCGGGGGGGCGGAGACCCAGTTCTTC
j_gene: TRBJ2-1
v_gene: TRBV10-3
abundance: .
d_gene: TRBD2

CDR3aa: CSPQLISSTDTQYF
CDR3nt: TGCAGTCCCCAGCTGATCTCTAGCACAGATACGCAGTATTTT
j_gene: TRBJ2-3
v_gene: TRBV20-1
abundance: few
d_gene: .

CDR3aa: CASRKDGLSGKLFF
CDR3nt: TGTGCCAGCAGGAAGGACGGACTATCCGGAAAACTGTTTTTT
j_gene: TRBJ1-4
v_gene: TRBV6-2/TRBV6-3
abundance: many
d_gene: .

CDR3aa: CSVDEDGYTF
CDR3nt: TGCAGCGTTGATGAGGACGGCTACACCTTC
j_gene: TRBJ1-2
v_gene: TRBV29-1
abundance: .
d_gene: .

CDR3aa: CASSLEIVSYNEQFF
CDR3nt: TGTGCCAGCAGCTTAGAGATAGTGTCCTACAATGAGCAGTTCTTC
j_gene: TRBJ2-1
v_gene: TRBV7-2
abundance: .
d_gene: .

CDR3aa: CASSYTTASTDTQYF
CDR3nt: TGTGCCAGCAGTTATACGACAGCTAGCACAGATACGCAGTATTTT
j_gene: TRBJ2-3
v_gene: TRBV27
abundance: .
d_gene: .

CDR3aa: CASSYADRDKNGYTF
CDR3nt: TGTGCCAGCAGTTACGCGGACAGGGATAAGAATGGCTACACCTTC
j_gene: TRBJ1-2
v_gene: TRBV6-5
abundance: few
d_gene: TRBD1

CDR3aa: CASAQSGQSEAFF
CDR3nt: TGCGCCAGCGCCCAATCCGGACAGTCCGAAGCTTTCTTT
j_gene: TRBJ1-1
v_gene: TRBV5-1
abundance: .
d_gene: .

CDR3aa: CSASMGDARTYTF
CDR3nt: TGCAGTGCTAGCATGGGTGACGCAAGAACCTACACCTTC
j_gene: TRBJ1-2
v_gene: TRBV20-1
abundance: few
d_gene: .

CDR3aa: CASSATTGGQETQYF
CDR3nt: TGTGCCAGCAGCGCTACGACAGGGGGCCAAGAGACCCAGTACTTC
j_gene: TRBJ2-5
v_gene: TRBV9
abundance: .
d_gene: TRBD1

CDR3aa: CASSPLGISHNEQFF
CDR3nt: TGTGCCAGCAGCCCTTTGGGGATCTCGCACAATGAGCAGTTCTTC
j_gene: TRBJ2-1
v_gene: TRBV6-6
abundance: .
d_gene: .